This T cell receptor (beta chain) was sequenced in a study of T-cell memory formation after mild COVID-19 listed by TCRdb under 2021. Turning to the overall study: TCR sequence clusters from the two donors were found to be largely donor specific. In a couple of donors, T-cell clones that expanded and contracted after mild COVID-19 were tracked by sequencing TCRalpha and TCRbeta repertoires over time. Two young, previously healthy adult volunteers made up the cohort, one male and one female. What the research found in general, with its limitations: The study covered only a couple of mild cases, and larger cohorts including severe cases with pre-infection samples were considered necessary. Whether the second-wave clones peaking on day 37 were SARS-CoV-2 specific was not confirmed. Clones contracting from day 15 to 85 had balanced CD4/CD8 phenotypes, while a second wave expanding from day 15 to 37 was biased towards CD4+. Contracting CD4+ clones were found mainly in CM and EM memory subsets, while CD8+ clones were enriched in EMRA. Some responding clones were found in pre-infection memory, which suggests that pre-existing cross-reactive memory T cells took part in the SARS-CoV-2 response.

This clonotype was seen more than once but under ten times. It has no known antigen specificity. Base qualities are not recorded, but no much larger clone differs from it by a single base. Cut back by 3 bases and 2 bases, the V and J ends lie 11 bases apart. The germline V gene (reference sequence) specifies SEHNR as CDR1 and FQNEAQ as CDR2. Including cysteine and phenylalanine, the CDR3 has 14 amino acids. CDR3 DNA only is kept here, 42 bases in frame from base 1. Sequenced on an Illumina NovaSeq 6000. Using 5'RACE with constant-segment primers, TCRalpha and TCRbeta cDNA libraries were constructed, with sample barcodes and unique molecular identifiers added in the process. Trizol reagent was used to extract RNA from every sample. Amplification of the libraries took two PCR steps, and the second step added a second sample barcode plus Illumina TruSeq adapters. Libraries were sequenced on an Illumina NovaSeq with 2 x 150 bp paired-end reads. Concerning the study's data processing: The reads were demultiplexed and collapsed into UMI-guided consensus sequences using migec v1.2.7. Using mixcr v2.1.11, UMI consensuses were aligned to TRA and TRB V and J templates and then assembled into clonotypes. Expanded or contracted clonotypes were those called significant by both edgeR and NoisET, with noise models trained on biological replicates. edgeR calls used a false discovery rate-adjusted p below 0.01 and a log2 fold-change threshold of 1. As an exploratory analysis of dynamics, PCA with hierarchical clustering was applied to max-normalized trajectories of the 1000 most abundant clonotypes. Separately sequenced CD4+ and CD8+ repertoires were used to assign the CD4 or CD8 phenotype of responding clones. The public reads were reprocessed in TCRdb via fastp at Q25 and MiXCR, keeping in-frame beta chains. All rows with the same CDR3 protein become a single entry with the most common DNA and genes. V and J calls and clone size were set by TCRdb, not the authors. The sample records about 340,000 distinct CDR3 sequences, roughly 15% of which are singletons. The biggest ten clones account for approximately 20% of the sample.

Ficoll-Paque density gradient centrifugation was used to isolate PBMCs. The chain is assembled from TRBV7-9 and TRBJ2-7, with a tentative D gene TRBD1 over 6 matching bases. Sequenced material: PBMCs or a T cell subset sorted from them (not recorded which). The sequence came from a man aged 18-30 years who had mild COVID-19 (a few samples of this study predate the infection). The sample titles of this study are shuffled in the database, so cell type and time point are left out; the donor was told from shared clones. The CDR3 here reads CASSFAGDTYEQYF. At the DNA level, the sequence is TGTGCCAGCAGCTTCGCAGGGGATACCTACGAGCAGTACTTC.